This T cell receptor (beta chain) was obtained from a study of siplizumab effects on memory and regulatory T cells. Per sample, the assay covered about 9.5 x 10^4 TCR templates. Measured with immunoSEQ multiplex PCR; TCRdb has only the in-frame clones, and not every one. In the table there are around 97,000 clones, roughly 94% of which are singletons. The germline gives CDR1 SGHRS, CDR2 YFSETQ. The CDR3 totals 15 residues. Trimming pared 0 bases from V and 6 bases from J, leaving 15 bases between. The clonotype comes from a human donor in good health. The chain has TRBV5-1 and TRBJ1-2; D might be TRBD1 (6 bases). The sample comprised non-Treg CD4+ T cells sorted from blood. CDR3 region: CASSLDRQRGDGYTF. In nucleotides, the CDR3 is TGCGCCAGCAGCTTGGATCGGCAGAGGGGGGATGGCTACACCTTC.